The 27 T cell receptor beta chains below all came from one sample that was sequenced in a study of T cell responses to AZD1222 COVID-19 vaccine. Assay used: immunoSEQ multiplex PCR; TCRdb lists only in-frame clones, some missing. Among some 55,000 clones listed, 89% were seen once. The material was peripheral blood, obtained on day 0 of AZD1222 vaccination. All receptors derive from an adult in good health.

The J gene is TRBJ2-7, the V gene TRBV6-2 or TRBV6-3; 9 positions agree with TRBD1. There are 16 residues in the CDR3. Trimming at V came to 5 bases and at J to 5 bases, leaving 13 bases not matched to a gene. Germline values: CDR1 MNHEY, CDR2 SVGEGT. The CDR3 loop is CASSRGRTGVRNEQYF. Here the CDR3 DNA reads TGTGCCAGCAGTCGAGGACGGACAGGGGTTAGGAACGAGCAGTACTTC.

This clone was seen a single time. The CDR3 here is CASKETTSDLNEQFF. The CDR3 DNA reads as TGCGCCAGCAAGGAAACTACTAGCGACCTCAATGAGCAGTTCTTC. This rearrangement joins TRBV5-1 to TRBJ2-1, with TRBD2 matching over 7 bases. The junction had 12 bases not matched to a gene; V was cut back by 6 bases and J by 6 bases. Per the germline V gene, CDR1 is SGHRS and CDR2 is YFSETQ. CDR3 length: 15 residues.

The chain couples TRBV6-1 to TRBJ1-5, with 12 bases matching TRBD1. The CDR3 is 16 amino acids. Per the germline V gene, CDR1 is MNHNS and CDR2 is SASEGT. Germline trimming cut 3 bases from V and 4 bases from J; bases unmatched to any gene: 4. The CDR3 DNA is TGTGCCAGCAGTGACTGGGACAGGGGGCCAAATCAGCCCCAGCATTTT. Protein: CASSDWDRGPNQPQHF.

The chain recombines TRBV5-1 with TRBJ1-4; a weak D match, TRBD1 (5 bases). The CDR3 covers 15 residues. V was clipped by 4 bases and J by 0 bases, with 10 bases between them. Germline lookup yields CDR1 SGHRS and CDR2 YFSETQ. CDR3 DNA sequence: TGCGCCAGCAGCAATACAGGAACAACTAATGAAAAACTGTTTTTT. This codes for CASSNTGTTNEKLFF.

The chain combines TRBV5-6 with TRBJ1-4; D remains ambiguous. Deletions cut 0 bases from V and 5 bases from J, with 11 bases between. This CDR3 has 15 residues. From germline, CDR1 is SGHDT and CDR2 YYEEEE. CDR3 in DNA: TGTGCCAGCAGCTTGGTCGGTTCAGACAATGAAAAACTGTTTTTT. Translated: CASSLVGSDNEKLFF.

V is TRBV5-1 and J is TRBJ2-2; D perhaps matches TRBD1 (6 bases). Germline loops: CDR1 SGHRS, CDR2 YFSETQ. The CDR3 loop spans 14 amino acids. Trimming pared 4 bases from V and 1 base from J, leaving 8 bases between. The CDR3 DNA sequence: TGCGCCAGCAGCCCGGGACAGAACACCGGGGAGCTGTTTTTT. It yields the protein CASSPGQNTGELFF.

This chain connects TRBV5-1 to TRBJ1-4, with D possibly matching TRBD1 (5 bases). Germline V gives CDR1 SGHRS, CDR2 YFSETQ. Trimming cost V 5 bases and J 8 bases, with 22 bases left between them. The CDR3 is 16 amino acids. Written as DNA, the CDR3 is TGCGCCAGCAGTTTAGGGACCGGCCTTATTGGGGAAAAACTGTTTTTT. This codes for CASSLGTGLIGEKLFF.

This clone appeared once. This chain uses TRBV11-2 with TRBJ2-1, with a tentative D call TRBD2 (6 bases). V shed 5 bases and J shed 11 bases, with 13 bases lying between them. Germline values: CDR1 SGHAT, CDR2 FQNNGV. The CDR3 is made up of 12 amino acids. The CDR3 is CASSRESPQQFF. DNA of the CDR3: TGTGCCAGCAGCCGGGAGTCCCCTCAGCAGTTCTTC.

The chain recombines TRBV11-2 with TRBJ1-5; tentatively, D is TRBD1 (5 bases). Germline CDR1 and CDR2: SGHAT and FQNNGV. The CDR3 loop spans 14 amino acids. Trimming took 1 base from V and 1 from J, leaving 5 bases between them. CDR3 sequence: CASSLGDSNQPQHF. The CDR3 DNA reads as TGTGCCAGCAGCTTAGGGGACAGCAATCAGCCCCAGCATTTT.

The chain links TRBV7-8 to TRBJ2-2, with TRBD1 matching 7 bases. The germline CDR1 and CDR2 sequences are SGHVS and FQNEAQ. This CDR3 spans 15 amino acids. Trimming took 5 bases from V and 4 from J; bases not matched to a gene: 7. The chain's CDR3 is CASSTRQGGTGELFF. CDR3 nucleotides: TGTGCCAGCAGCACGAGACAGGGCGGCACCGGGGAGCTGTTTTTT.

V and J are TRBV10-2 and TRBJ1-5, with D perhaps matching TRBD1 (5 bases). The CDR3 sequence is 15 residues long. Trimming left V 4 bases short and J 4 bases short, with 14 bases between. The germline V gene has CDR1 WSHSY and CDR2 SAAADI. CDR3 sequence reads: CASSVTGGHNQPQHF. The CDR3 coding sequence is TGCGCCAGCAGTGTTACAGGCGGACATAATCAGCCCCAGCATTTT.

This clone was counted only a few times. This chain links TRBV6-5 with TRBJ2-7; no clear D. Per the germline V gene, CDR1 is MNHEY and CDR2 is SVGAGI. The CDR3 loop spans 12 amino acids. V was shortened by 5 bases and J by 7 bases, with 12 bases between the two germline ends. The CDR3 DNA is TGTGCCAGCAGTCCCCGCGATGGGGAGCAGTACTTC. The encoded protein is CASSPRDGEQYF.

The V and J genes are TRBV2 and TRBJ2-5; 15 positions agree with TRBD2. CDR1 is SNHLY and CDR2 is FYNNEI in the germline V gene. This CDR3 is built from 15 residues. V lost 6 bases, J lost 8 bases, and 7 bases stayed unmatched. This CDR3 reads CASSERTSGGATQYF. The DNA of the CDR3 is TGTGCCAGCAGCGAACGGACTAGCGGGGGGGCAACCCAGTACTTC.

This rearrangement joins TRBV11-2 to TRBJ2-7; TRBD1 aligns across 7 bases. After removal of 3 bases from V and 2 bases from J, the junction contained 7 bases not matched to a gene. In germline, CDR1 is SGHAT, CDR2 FQNNGV. The CDR3 length is 15 residues. In DNA form, the CDR3 reads TGTGCCAGCAGCTTCAAACCTACAGGGGCCTACGAGCAGTACTTC. It translates to CASSFKPTGAYEQYF.

This clone was found a few times. The chain employs TRBV7-3 and TRBJ1-6; D gene uncertain. Germline V lookup: CDR1 SGHTA, CDR2 FQGTGA. Between the trimmed V and J ends, which lost 1 base and 8 bases, there was a span of 12 bases. CDR3 size: 15 residues. CDR3: CASSLRPLRDSPLHF. For the CDR3, the DNA is TGTGCCAGCAGCTTAAGACCGCTACGGGATTCACCCCTCCACTTT.

The DNA for the CDR3 is TGTGCCACCAGTGATTCCGGACTAGAGCAGTTCTTC. Amino acids: CATSDSGLEQFF. This chain joins TRBV24-1 and TRBJ2-1, with a tentative D call TRBD2 (6 bases). Germline-derived CDR1 and CDR2 are KGHDR and SFDVKD. V was shortened by 2 bases and J by 10 bases, with 8 bases between the two germline ends. CDR3 size: 12 residues.

The CDR3 nucleotides read TGTGCCAGCAGCCTCGTGGGGGTGAATGGCTACACCTTC. Its protein is CASSLVGVNGYTF. The rearrangement joins TRBV7-9 to TRBJ1-2; possibly TRBD1 for D (5 bases). The germline gives CDR1 SEHNR, CDR2 FQNEAQ (reference sequence). V lost 5 bases and J 6 bases, leaving 13 bases between the germline ends. This CDR3 comprises 13 residues. The variable domain in full, completed from reference TRBV7-9 and TRBJ1-2, reads DTGVSQNPRHKITKRGQNVTFRCDPISEHNRLYWYRQTLGQGPEFLTYFQNEAQLEKSRLLSDRFSAERPKGSFSTLEIQRTEQGDSAMYLCASSLVGVNGYTFGSGTRLTVV.

The chain joins TRBV10-3 to TRBJ1-4; a weak D match, TRBD1 (6 bases). From germline, CDR1 is ENHRY and CDR2 SYGVKD. The germline V and J ends were trimmed by 4 bases and 9 bases, with 12 bases remaining between them. The CDR3 is 13 amino acids. The CDR3: CAISGDGGQKLFF. DNA for the CDR3: TGTGCCATCAGTGGGGACGGGGGCCAAAAACTGTTTTTT.

The chain combines TRBV29-1 with TRBJ2-1; possibly TRBD2 for D (6 bases). The CDR3 totals 12 residues. With 4 bases removed from V and 10 bases from J, the gap between germline ends came to 14 bases. The germline CDR1 and CDR2 sequences are SQVTM and ANQGSEA. The CDR3 DNA reads TGCAGCGTTGCGCGGGAATACGGGGAGCAGTTCTTC. Protein: CSVAREYGEQFF.

The V and J genes are TRBV6-6 and TRBJ2-7; 7 bases agree with TRBD1. With V trimmed by 5 bases and J by 5 bases, 15 bases remained unmatched. The CDR3 length is 16 residues. Germline V gene data show CDR1 as MNHNY and CDR2 as SVGAGI (reference sequence). CDR3 in amino acids: CASSRRQGSVRDEQYF. As DNA, the CDR3 is TGTGCCAGCAGTCGAAGACAGGGATCCGTCCGGGACGAGCAGTACTTC.

The rearrangement joins TRBV27 to TRBJ2-7; 7 nucleotides line up with TRBD2. With 5 bases clipped from V and 6 bases from J, the junction kept 13 bases outside the gene matches. CDR3 length: 15 residues. Looked up from germline, CDR1 is MNHEY and CDR2 is SMNVEV (reference sequence). The CDR3 nucleotides are TGTGCCAGCAGTCCCGTCGGACTAGAATACGGCGAGCAGTACTTC. This encodes CASSPVGLEYGEQYF.

This chain joins TRBV2 and TRBJ1-5; D may be TRBD1 (5 bases). V was pared by 0 bases and J by 2 bases, with 11 bases between. This CDR3 has 16 residues. Germline CDR1 SNHLY, CDR2 FYNNEI. DNA for the CDR3: TGTGCCAGCAGTGAAGCGCTAGGAGGGGGCAATCAGCCCCAGCATTTT. It translates to CASSEALGGGNQPQHF. The complete variable domain, with remaining parts taken from reference TRBV2 and TRBJ1-5, reads EPEVTQTPSHQVTQMGQEVILRCVPISNHLYFYWYRQILGQKVEFLVSFYNNEISEKSEIFDDQFSVERPDGSNFTLKIRSTKLEDSAMYFCASSEALGGGNQPQHFGDGTRLSIL.

This rearrangement joins TRBV7-9 to TRBJ2-7; TRBD1 matches 7 bases. The CDR3 has 15 residues. Germline V gives CDR1 SEHNR, CDR2 FQNEAQ (reference sequence). V dropped 5 bases and J dropped 0; count of bases not matched to a gene: 7. The CDR3 sequence: CASSNPGQSSYEQYF. The CDR3 coding sequence is TGTGCCAGCAGCAACCCGGGACAGAGCTCCTACGAGCAGTACTTC.

The chain is built from TRBV5-4 and TRBJ2-7; D is unresolved. Trimming shortened V by 3 bases and J by 2 bases, and 12 bases separated the two germline ends. The CDR3 is 14 amino acids. Germline assignment: CDR1 SGHNT and CDR2 YYREEE (reference sequence). The CDR3 bases are TGTGCCAGCAGCTCGTATACGGACCCCTACGAGCAGTACTTC. Translated, it gives CASSSYTDPYEQYF.

This clone was recorded once. V is TRBV5-4 and J is TRBJ2-1; D is undetermined. The germline V gene has CDR1 SGHNT and CDR2 YYREEE (reference sequence). This CDR3 has 15 amino acids. Trimming removed 0 bases at V and 0 bases at J, with 7 bases between. The CDR3, as DNA: TGTGCCAGCAGCTTGGGCGGAAGCTCCTACAATGAGCAGTTCTTC. Translation: CASSLGGSSYNEQFF.

The rearrangement links TRBV7-2 to TRBJ2-3, with 11 bases lining up with TRBD2. The CDR3 runs to 18 residues. Unmatched junction bases numbered 11, after V lost 4 bases and J lost 2 bases. Germline CDR1 and CDR2: SGHTA and FQGNSA. Written as DNA, the CDR3 is TGTGCCAGCAGCTCTATCGGGACTAGCGGTTTTTACACAGATACGCAGTATTTT. Protein sequence: CASSSIGTSGFYTDTQYF.

A word on this clone: Other nucleotide sequences in the sample specify the same CDR3. In DNA, the CDR3 is TGTGCCAGCTCACCCGGCGGGAACACTGAAGCTTTCTTT. It translates to CASSPGGNTEAFF. The chain links TRBV18 to TRBJ1-1; unclear D gene. This CDR3 has 13 amino acids. Deletions cut 3 bases from V and 1 base from J, with 6 bases between. Per the germline V gene, CDR1 is KGHSH and CDR2 is LQKENI. Full variable domain (missing parts from reference TRBV18 and TRBJ1-1): NAGVMQNPRHLVRRRGQEARLRCSPMKGHSHVYWYRQLPEEGLKFMVYLQKENIIDESGMPKERFSAEFPKEGPSILRIQQVVRGDSAAYFCASSPGGNTEAFFGQGTRLTVV.